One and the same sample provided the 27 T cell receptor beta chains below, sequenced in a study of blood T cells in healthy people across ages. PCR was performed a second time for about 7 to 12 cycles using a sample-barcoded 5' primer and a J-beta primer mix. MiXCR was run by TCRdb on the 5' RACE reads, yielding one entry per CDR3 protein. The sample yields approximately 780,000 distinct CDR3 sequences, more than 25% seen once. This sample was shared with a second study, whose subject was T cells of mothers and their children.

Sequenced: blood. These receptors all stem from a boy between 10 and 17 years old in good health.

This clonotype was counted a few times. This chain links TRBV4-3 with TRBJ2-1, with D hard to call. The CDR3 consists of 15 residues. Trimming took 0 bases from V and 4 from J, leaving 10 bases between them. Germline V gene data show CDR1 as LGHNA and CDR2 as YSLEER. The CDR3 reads CASSQDTGVYNEQFF. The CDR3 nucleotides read TGCGCCAGCAGCCAAGATACTGGAGTTTACAATGAGCAGTTCTTC.

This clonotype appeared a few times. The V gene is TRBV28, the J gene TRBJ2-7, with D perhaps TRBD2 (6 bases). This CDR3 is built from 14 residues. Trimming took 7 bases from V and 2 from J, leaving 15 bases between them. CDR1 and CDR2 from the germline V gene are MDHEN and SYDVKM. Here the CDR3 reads CASIEGGAPYEQYF. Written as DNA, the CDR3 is TGTGCCAGCATCGAGGGCGGGGCGCCCTACGAGCAGTACTTC.

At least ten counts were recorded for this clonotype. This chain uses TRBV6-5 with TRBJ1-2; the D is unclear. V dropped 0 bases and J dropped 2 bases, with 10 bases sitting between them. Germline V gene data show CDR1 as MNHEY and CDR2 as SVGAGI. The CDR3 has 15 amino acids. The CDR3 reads CASSYSWEHNYGYTF. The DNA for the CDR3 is TGTGCCAGCAGTTACTCGTGGGAGCACAACTATGGCTACACCTTC.

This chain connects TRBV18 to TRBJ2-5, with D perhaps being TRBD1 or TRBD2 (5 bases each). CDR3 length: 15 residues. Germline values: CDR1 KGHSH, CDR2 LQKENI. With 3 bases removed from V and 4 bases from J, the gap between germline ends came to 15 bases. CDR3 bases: TGTGCCAGCTCACCCCGGGACGGGCCGGGAGAGACCCAGTACTTC. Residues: CASSPRDGPGETQYF.

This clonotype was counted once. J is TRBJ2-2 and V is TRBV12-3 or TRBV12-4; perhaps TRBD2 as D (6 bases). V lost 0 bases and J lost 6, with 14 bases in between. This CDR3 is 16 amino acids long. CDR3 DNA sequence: TGTGCCAGCAGTTTAGCGCGGGACCCCGGGGCCGGGGAGCTGTTTTTT. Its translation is CASSLARDPGAGELFF.

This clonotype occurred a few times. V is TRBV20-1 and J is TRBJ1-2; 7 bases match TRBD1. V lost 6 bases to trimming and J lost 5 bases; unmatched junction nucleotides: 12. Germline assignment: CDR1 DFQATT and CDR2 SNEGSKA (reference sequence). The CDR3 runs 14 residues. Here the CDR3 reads CSAASLQGWYGYTF. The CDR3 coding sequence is TGCAGTGCCGCCTCATTACAGGGGTGGTATGGCTACACCTTC.

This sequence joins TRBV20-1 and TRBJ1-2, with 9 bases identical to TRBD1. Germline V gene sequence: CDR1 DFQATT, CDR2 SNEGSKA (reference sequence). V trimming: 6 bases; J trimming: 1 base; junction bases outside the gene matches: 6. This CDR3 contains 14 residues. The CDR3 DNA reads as TGCAGTGCAAGGACAGGGGCTGGTAACTATGGCTACACCTTC. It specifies CSARTGAGNYGYTF.

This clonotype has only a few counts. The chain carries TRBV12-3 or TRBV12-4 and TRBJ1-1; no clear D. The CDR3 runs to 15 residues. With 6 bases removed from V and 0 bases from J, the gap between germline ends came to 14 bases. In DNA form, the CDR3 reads TGTGCCAGCAGACCCGGACGGTACATGAACACTGAAGCTTTCTTT. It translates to CASRPGRYMNTEAFF.

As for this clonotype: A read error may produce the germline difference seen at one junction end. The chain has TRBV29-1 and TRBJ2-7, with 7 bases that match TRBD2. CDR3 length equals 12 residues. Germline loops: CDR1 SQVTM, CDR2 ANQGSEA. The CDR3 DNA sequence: TGCAGCGTTGGAGACGGGGGGTACGAGCAGTGCTTC. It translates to CSVGDGGYEQCF.

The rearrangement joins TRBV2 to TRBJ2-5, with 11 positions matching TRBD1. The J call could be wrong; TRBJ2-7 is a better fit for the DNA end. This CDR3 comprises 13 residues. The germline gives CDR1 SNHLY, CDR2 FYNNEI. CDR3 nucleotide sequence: TGTGCCAGCAGATGGGACAGGGGGACCGAGCAGTACTTC. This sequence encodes CASRWDRGTEQYF.

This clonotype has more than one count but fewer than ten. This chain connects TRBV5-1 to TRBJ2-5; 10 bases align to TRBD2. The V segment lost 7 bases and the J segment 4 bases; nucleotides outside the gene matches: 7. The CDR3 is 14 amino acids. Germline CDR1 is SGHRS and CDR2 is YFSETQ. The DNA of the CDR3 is TGCGCCAGCGGTACTAGCGGGGTGGGAGAGACCCAGTACTTC. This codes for CASGTSGVGETQYF.

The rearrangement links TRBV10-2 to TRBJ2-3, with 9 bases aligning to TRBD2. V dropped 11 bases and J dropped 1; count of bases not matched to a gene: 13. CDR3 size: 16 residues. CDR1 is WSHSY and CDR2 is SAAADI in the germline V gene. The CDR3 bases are TGCGCCTGTCGTAGCGGGGGAAGAGAGGGCACAGATACGCAGTATTTT. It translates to CACRSGGREGTDTQYF.

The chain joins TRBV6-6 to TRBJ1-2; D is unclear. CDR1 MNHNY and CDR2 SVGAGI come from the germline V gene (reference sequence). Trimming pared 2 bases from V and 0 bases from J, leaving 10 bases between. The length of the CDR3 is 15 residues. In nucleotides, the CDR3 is TGTGCCAGCAGTTACGGGAAAACAGCTAACTATGGCTACACCTTC. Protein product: CASSYGKTANYGYTF.

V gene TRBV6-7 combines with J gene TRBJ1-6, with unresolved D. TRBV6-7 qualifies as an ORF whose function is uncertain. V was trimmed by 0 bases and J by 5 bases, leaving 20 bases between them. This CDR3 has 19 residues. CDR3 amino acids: CASSYSRPPPFKDNSPLHF. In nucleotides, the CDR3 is TGTGCCAGCAGTTACTCGCGGCCTCCTCCCTTTAAAGATAATTCACCCCTCCACTTT.

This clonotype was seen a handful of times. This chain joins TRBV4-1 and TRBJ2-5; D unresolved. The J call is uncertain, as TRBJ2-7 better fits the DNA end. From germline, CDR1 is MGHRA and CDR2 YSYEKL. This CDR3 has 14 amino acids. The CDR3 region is CASSQDPLNHEQYF. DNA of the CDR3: TGCGCCAGCAGCCAAGATCCATTAAACCACGAGCAGTACTTC.

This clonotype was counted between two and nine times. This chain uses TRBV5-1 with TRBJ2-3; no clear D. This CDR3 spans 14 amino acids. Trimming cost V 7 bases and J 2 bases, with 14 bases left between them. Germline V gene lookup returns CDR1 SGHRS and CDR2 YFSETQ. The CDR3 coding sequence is TGCGCCAGCCGAAAGAGGCTCTTCACAGATACGCAGTATTTT. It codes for CASRKRLFTDTQYF.

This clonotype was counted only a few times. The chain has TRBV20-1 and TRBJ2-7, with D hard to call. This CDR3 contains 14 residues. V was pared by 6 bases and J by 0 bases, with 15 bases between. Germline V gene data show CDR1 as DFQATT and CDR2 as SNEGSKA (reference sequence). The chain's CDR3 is CSALTGYVSYEQYF. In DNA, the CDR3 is TGCAGTGCCCTTACCGGGTACGTCTCCTACGAGCAGTACTTC.

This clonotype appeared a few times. The CDR3, as DNA: TGTGCCAGCAGTTTAGGCCCAAAGGGGGGGATTCGCGAAAAACTGTTTTTT. Translated, it gives CASSLGPKGGIREKLFF. J is TRBJ1-4 and V is TRBV12-3 or TRBV12-4; TRBD1 might be the D (6 bases). The V end lost 1 base, the J end lost 8 bases, and 20 bases lay between the germline ends. The CDR3 runs to 17 residues.

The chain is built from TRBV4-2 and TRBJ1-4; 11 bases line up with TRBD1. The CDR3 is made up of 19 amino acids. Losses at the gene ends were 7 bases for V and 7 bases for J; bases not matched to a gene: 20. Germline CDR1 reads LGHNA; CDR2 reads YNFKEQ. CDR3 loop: CASNTVTGTGGQLGEKLFF. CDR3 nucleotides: TGTGCCAGCAACACAGTTACCGGGACAGGGGGTCAATTGGGTGAAAAACTGTTTTTT.

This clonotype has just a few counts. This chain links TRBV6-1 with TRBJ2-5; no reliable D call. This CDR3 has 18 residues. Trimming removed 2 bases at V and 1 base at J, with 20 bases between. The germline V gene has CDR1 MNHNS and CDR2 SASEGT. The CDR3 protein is CASSEYPGGEDGQETQYF. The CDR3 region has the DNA TGTGCCAGCAGTGAATACCCCGGTGGGGAAGATGGCCAAGAGACCCAGTACTTC.

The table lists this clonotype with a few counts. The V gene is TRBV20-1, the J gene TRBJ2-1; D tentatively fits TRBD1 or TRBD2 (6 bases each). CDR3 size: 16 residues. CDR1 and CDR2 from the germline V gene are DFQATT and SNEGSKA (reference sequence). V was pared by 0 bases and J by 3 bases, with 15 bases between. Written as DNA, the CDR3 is TGCAGTGCTAGAGATCGGGGGCCACGCCTCTACAATGAGCAGTTCTTC. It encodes CSARDRGPRLYNEQFF.

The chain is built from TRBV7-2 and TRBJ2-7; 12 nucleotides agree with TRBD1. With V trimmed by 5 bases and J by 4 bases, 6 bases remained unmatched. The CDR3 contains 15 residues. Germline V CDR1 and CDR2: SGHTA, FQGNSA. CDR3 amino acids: CASSHGTGGMYEQYF. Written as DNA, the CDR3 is TGTGCCAGCAGCCATGGGACAGGGGGCATGTACGAGCAGTACTTC.

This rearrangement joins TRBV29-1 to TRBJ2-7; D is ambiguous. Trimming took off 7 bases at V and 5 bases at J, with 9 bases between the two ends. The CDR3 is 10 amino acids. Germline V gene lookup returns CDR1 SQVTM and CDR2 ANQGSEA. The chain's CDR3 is CSGGEDEQYF. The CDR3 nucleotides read TGCAGCGGGGGTGAGGACGAGCAGTACTTC.

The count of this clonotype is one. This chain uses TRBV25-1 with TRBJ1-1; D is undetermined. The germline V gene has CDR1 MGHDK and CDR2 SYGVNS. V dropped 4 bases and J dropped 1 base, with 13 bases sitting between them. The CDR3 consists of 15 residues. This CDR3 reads CASSVSSVQNTEAFF. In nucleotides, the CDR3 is TGTGCCAGCAGTGTTTCTTCAGTCCAGAACACTGAAGCTTTCTTT.

The CDR3 coding sequence is TGTGCCAGCTCACGACAGGGGGCGAGCTACGAGCAGTACTTC. Translation gives CASSRQGASYEQYF. This chain connects TRBV18 to TRBJ2-7, with TRBD1 identical over 10 bases. Germline assignment: CDR1 KGHSH and CDR2 LQKENI. Trimming at V came to 4 bases and at J to 3 bases, leaving 3 bases not matched to a gene. The CDR3 sequence is 14 residues long.

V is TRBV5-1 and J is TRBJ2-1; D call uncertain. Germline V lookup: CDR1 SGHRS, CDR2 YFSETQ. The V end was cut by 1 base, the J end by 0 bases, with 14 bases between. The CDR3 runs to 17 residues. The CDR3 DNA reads TGCGCCAGCAGCTTGCCGCGTGGGCGCATCTCCTACAATGAGCAGTTCTTC. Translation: CASSLPRGRISYNEQFF.

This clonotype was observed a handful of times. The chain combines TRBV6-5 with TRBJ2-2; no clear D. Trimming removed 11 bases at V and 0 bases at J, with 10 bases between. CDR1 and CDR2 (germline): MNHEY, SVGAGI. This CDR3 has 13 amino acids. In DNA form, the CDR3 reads TGTGCCTGCCAGGATTCGAACACCGGGGAGCTGTTTTTT. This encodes CACQDSNTGELFF.